The T cell receptor (beta chain) under discussion was sequenced for a study of blood T cell repertoires in COVID-19. In the study overall: From T cells, B-cell-depleted T cells, or PBMCs came the material, which was cDNA or gDNA.

With 0 bases removed from V and 7 bases from J, the gap between germline ends came to 9 bases. Germline values: CDR1 LGHDT, CDR2 YNNKEL (reference sequence). The CDR3 has 13 residues. Generated by immunoSEQ multiplex PCR, the TCRdb table keeps only in-frame clones and is missing some. Counted here are roughly 39,000 clones, over 90% occurring once; the ten biggest clones make up 4.5% to 7%. The sequence came from a human donor in a cohort sampled during active COVID-19. The chain has TRBV3-1 (or the pseudogene TRBV3-2) and TRBJ1-1; a possible D gene is TRBD1 (5 bases). The source material was peripheral blood. CDR3 coding DNA: TGTGCCAGCAGCCAAGATGTACAGGTTGAAGCTTTCTTT. As protein: CASSQDVQVEAFF.